This passage covers 15 T cell receptor beta chains from one sample sequenced in a study of radiation and T cells in renal cell carcinoma. Using immunoSEQ multiplex PCR, the repertoire was profiled, and TCRdb retains in-frame clones only, with some absent. Here the sample spans 7,500 to 10,000 clones, approximately 60% being singletons. The treatment: treatment-naive control, cytoreductive nephrectomy. The input for sequencing was tumor tissue, taken from a patient whose treatment was nephrectomy without radiotherapy. These receptors all come from a man between 60 and 75 years old with renal cell carcinoma.

This chain joins TRBV27 and TRBJ2-3; D gene ambiguous. Trimming stripped 4 bases from V and 6 bases from J, with 8 bases between. The CDR3 runs 12 residues. Germline V gene lookup returns CDR1 MNHEY and CDR2 SMNVEV (reference sequence). The CDR3 nucleotides read TGTGCCAGCAGTTCTGGGTCGGATACGCAGTATTTT. Translation: CASSSGSDTQYF.

This clone was seen once. J is TRBJ2-3 and V is TRBV12-5; D not resolved. The CDR3 extends over 12 amino acids. Germline V CDR1 and CDR2: LGHNT, FRNRAP. V was pared by 0 bases and J by 6 bases, with 4 bases between. CDR3: CASGLVGDTQYF. In DNA, the CDR3 is TGTGCTAGTGGTTTGGTAGGTGATACGCAGTATTTT.

In its sample, this clone was seen a few times. This chain uses TRBV6-5 with TRBJ1-1; 8 nucleotides match TRBD1. Unmatched junction bases numbered 7, after V lost 5 bases and J lost 11 bases. The CDR3 contains 12 residues. Germline V gene lookup returns CDR1 MNHEY and CDR2 SVGAGI. The CDR3 region has the DNA TGTGCCAGCAGTCCCCGGACAGGGAATGCTTTCTTT. Residues: CASSPRTGNAFF.

The chain has TRBV11-2 and TRBJ1-3, with TRBD1 matching over 8 bases. V was pared by 0 bases and J by 4 bases, with 8 bases of the junction left unmatched. The CDR3 has 17 residues. Germline V gives CDR1 SGHAT, CDR2 FQNNGV. The CDR3 coding sequence is TGTGCCAGCAGCTTAGATACAGGGGGAAGATACGGAAACACCATATATTTT. Protein sequence: CASSLDTGGRYGNTIYF.

By share, this clone ranks as medium-sized. This chain uses TRBV5-6 with TRBJ1-1, with a weak D call TRBD1 (5 bases). V shed 4 bases and J shed 8 bases, with 12 bases lying between them. Per germline, CDR1 SGHDT and CDR2 YYEEEE. The CDR3 sequence is 12 residues long. CDR3 coding DNA: TGTGCCAGCAGCCGGGGCGTCCTGGAAGCTTTCTTT. This sequence encodes CASSRGVLEAFF.

The V call is TRBV5-1, the J call TRBJ1-1; D ambiguous. Looked up from germline, CDR1 is SGHRS and CDR2 is YFSETQ. The V and J ends lost 3 bases and 3 bases respectively, with 9 bases between them. The CDR3 spans 13 residues. The CDR3 loop is CASSSILDTEAFF. DNA of the CDR3: TGCGCCAGCAGCTCGATATTGGACACTGAAGCTTTCTTT.

The chain uses TRBV18 and TRBJ2-3, with unresolved D. Germline V gene data show CDR1 as KGHSH and CDR2 as LQKENI. The CDR3 covers 16 residues. V was shortened by 0 bases and J by 0 bases, with 10 bases between the two germline ends. The CDR3 is CASSPPFGPSTDTQYF. As DNA, the CDR3 is TGTGCCAGCTCACCACCATTCGGCCCTAGCACAGATACGCAGTATTTT. Variable domain in full (rest from reference TRBV18 and TRBJ2-3): NAGVMQNPRHLVRRRGQEARLRCSPMKGHSHVYWYRQLPEEGLKFMVYLQKENIIDESGMPKERFSAEFPKEGPSILRIQQVVRGDSAAYFCASSPPFGPSTDTQYFGPGTRLTVL.

The chain recombines TRBV7-9 with TRBJ2-7; 7 nucleotides agree with TRBD1. V was clipped by 5 bases and J by 3 bases; unmatched bases: 10. The germline CDR1 and CDR2 sequences are SEHNR and FQNEAQ (reference sequence). The CDR3 spans 15 residues. This CDR3 is CASSHEGTAIYEQYF. CDR3 bases: TGTGCCAGCAGCCATGAGGGGACAGCTATCTACGAGCAGTACTTC.

A few counts support this clone. This sequence joins TRBV4-3 and TRBJ2-3; 11 bases line up with TRBD2. CDR1 LGHNA and CDR2 YSLEER come from the germline V gene. Losses at the gene ends were 2 bases for V and 2 bases for J; bases not matched to a gene: 3. The CDR3 is 16 residues long. In DNA, the CDR3 is TGCGCCAGCAGCCAAATGACTAGCGGGGTCACAGATACGCAGTATTTT. It translates to CASSQMTSGVTDTQYF.

The chain recombines TRBV9 with TRBJ2-7; TRBD2 agrees at 8 bases. Trimming removed 3 bases from V and 6 bases from J; junction bases left unmatched: 5. Germline V lookup: CDR1 SGDLS, CDR2 YYNGEE. The CDR3 runs 13 residues. CDR3 sequence: CASSATSVGEQYF. CDR3 coding DNA: TGTGCCAGCAGCGCGACTAGCGTGGGCGAGCAGTACTTC.

The chain recombines TRBV11-2 with TRBJ1-1, with D tentatively TRBD1 (5 bases). Trimming took off 1 base at V and 4 bases at J, with 16 bases between the two ends. The germline V gene has CDR1 SGHAT and CDR2 FQNNGV. The CDR3 runs 16 residues. The DNA of the CDR3 is TGTGCCAGCAGCTTAGGATGGGCAGGGAGTAGCACTGAAGCTTTCTTT. It yields the protein CASSLGWAGSSTEAFF. Complete variable domain (other parts from reference TRBV11-2 and TRBJ1-1): EAGVAQSPRYKIIEKRQSVAFWCNPISGHATLYWYQQILGQGPKLLIQFQNNGVVDDSQLPKDRFSAERLKGVDSTLKIQPAKLEDSAVYLCASSLGWAGSSTEAFFGQGTRLTVV.

This clone has only one observation. The V and J genes are TRBV6-1 and TRBJ2-6; 7 bases are a match to TRBD1. Per germline, CDR1 MNHNS and CDR2 SASEGT. J gave up 1 base and V 7 bases, and 4 bases lay outside the gene matches. The CDR3 has 15 residues. CDR3 residues: CASTEGASGANVLTF. In nucleotides, the CDR3 is TGTGCCAGCACCGAGGGGGCTTCTGGGGCCAACGTCCTGACTTTC.

Only one count was recorded for this clone. The chain recombines TRBV5-5 with TRBJ2-1; 8 bases align to TRBD1. V gave up 3 bases and J gave up 2 bases; unmatched junction bases: 4. The CDR3 extends over 15 amino acids. Germline V lookup: CDR1 SGHKS, CDR2 YYEKEE (reference sequence). CDR3 coding DNA: TGTGCCAGCAGCTCATGGACAGGGACCTACAATGAGCAGTTCTTC. It translates to CASSSWTGTYNEQFF.

This clone has a handful of counts. J is TRBJ1-5 and V is TRBV7-2; tentatively, D is TRBD1 (5 bases). The germline V gene encodes CDR1 SGHTA and CDR2 FQGNSA. V was shortened by 3 bases and J by 3 bases, with 15 bases between the two germline ends. The CDR3 is made up of 16 amino acids. The chain's CDR3 is CASSLEGGGDNQPQHF. The CDR3, as DNA: TGTGCCAGCAGCTTGGAGGGAGGAGGGGACAATCAGCCCCAGCATTTT. Full variable domain (missing parts from reference TRBV7-2 and TRBJ1-5): GAGVSQSPSNKVTEKGKDVELRCDPISGHTALYWYRQSLGQGLEFLIYFQGNSAPDKSGLPSDRFSAERTGGSVSTLTIQRTQQEDSAVYLCASSLEGGGDNQPQHFGDGTRLSIL.

The genes are TRBV5-1 and TRBJ2-6; no clear D. Trimming took off 3 bases at V and 0 bases at J, with 13 bases between the two ends. CDR1 is SGHRS and CDR2 is YFSETQ in the germline V gene. The CDR3 sequence is 17 residues long. The CDR3: CASSWDGQFSGANVLTF. CDR3 nucleotides: TGCGCCAGCAGCTGGGATGGGCAGTTCTCTGGGGCCAACGTCCTGACTTTC.